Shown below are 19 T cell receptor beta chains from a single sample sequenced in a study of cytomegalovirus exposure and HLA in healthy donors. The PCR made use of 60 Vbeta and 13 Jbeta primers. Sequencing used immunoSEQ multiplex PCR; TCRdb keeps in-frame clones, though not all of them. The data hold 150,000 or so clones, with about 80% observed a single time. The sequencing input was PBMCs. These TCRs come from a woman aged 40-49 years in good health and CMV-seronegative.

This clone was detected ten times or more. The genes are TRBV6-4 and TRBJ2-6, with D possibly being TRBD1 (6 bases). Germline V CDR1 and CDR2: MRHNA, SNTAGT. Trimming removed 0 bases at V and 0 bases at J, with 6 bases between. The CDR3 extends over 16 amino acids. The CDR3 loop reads CASSDSGGSGANVLTF. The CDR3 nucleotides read TGTGCCAGCAGTGACTCAGGGGGCTCTGGGGCCAACGTCCTGACTTTC.

CDR3 sequence (DNA): TGTGCCAGCAGCCCTGGCAGGCAAACAAGCACAGATACGCAGTATTTT. This codes for CASSPGRQTSTDTQYF. The rearrangement uses TRBV4-2 and TRBJ2-3; D not resolved. There are 16 residues in the CDR3. The germline V and J ends were trimmed by 4 bases and 0 bases, with 14 bases remaining between them. CDR1 and CDR2 (germline): LGHNA, YNFKEQ.

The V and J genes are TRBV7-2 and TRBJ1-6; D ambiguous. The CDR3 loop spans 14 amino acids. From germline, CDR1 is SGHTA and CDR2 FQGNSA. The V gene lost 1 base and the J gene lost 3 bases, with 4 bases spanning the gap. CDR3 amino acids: CASSLDGYNSPLHF. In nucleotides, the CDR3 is TGTGCCAGCAGCTTAGACGGCTATAATTCACCCCTCCACTTT.

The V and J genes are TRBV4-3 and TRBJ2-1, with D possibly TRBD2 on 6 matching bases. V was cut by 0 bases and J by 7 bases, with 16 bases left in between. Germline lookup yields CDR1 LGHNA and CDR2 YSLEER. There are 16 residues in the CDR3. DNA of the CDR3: TGCGCCAGCAGCCAAGACAGACTGGGGGGAAATAATGAGCAGTTCTTC. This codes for CASSQDRLGGNNEQFF.

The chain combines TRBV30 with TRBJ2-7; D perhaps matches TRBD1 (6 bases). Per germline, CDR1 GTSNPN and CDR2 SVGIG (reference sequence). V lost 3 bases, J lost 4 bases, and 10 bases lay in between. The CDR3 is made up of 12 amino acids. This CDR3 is CAWRVGGYEQYF. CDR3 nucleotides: TGTGCCTGGAGGGTAGGGGGATACGAGCAGTACTTC.

CDR3 loop: CASRPWGGNTEAFF. As DNA, the CDR3 is TGTGCCAGCAGGCCCTGGGGGGGGAACACTGAAGCTTTCTTT. The gene calls are TRBV7-9 and TRBJ1-1, with D possibly being TRBD1 (5 bases). Trimming left V 6 bases short and J 1 base short, with 12 bases between. In germline, CDR1 is SEHNR, CDR2 FQNEAQ (reference sequence). The CDR3 sequence is 14 residues long.

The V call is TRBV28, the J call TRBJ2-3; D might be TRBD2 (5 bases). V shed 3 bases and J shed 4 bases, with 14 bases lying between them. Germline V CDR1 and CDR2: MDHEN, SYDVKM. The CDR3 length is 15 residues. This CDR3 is CASSLYRGSADTQYF. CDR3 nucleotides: TGTGCCAGCAGTTTGTATCGGGGATCGGCAGATACGCAGTATTTT.

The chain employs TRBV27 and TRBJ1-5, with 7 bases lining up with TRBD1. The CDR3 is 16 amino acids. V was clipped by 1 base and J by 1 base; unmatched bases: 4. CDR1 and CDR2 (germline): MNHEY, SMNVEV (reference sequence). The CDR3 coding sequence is TGTGCCAGCAGTTTATATCCCAGGGGGAGCAATCAGCCCCAGCATTTT. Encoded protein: CASSLYPRGSNQPQHF.

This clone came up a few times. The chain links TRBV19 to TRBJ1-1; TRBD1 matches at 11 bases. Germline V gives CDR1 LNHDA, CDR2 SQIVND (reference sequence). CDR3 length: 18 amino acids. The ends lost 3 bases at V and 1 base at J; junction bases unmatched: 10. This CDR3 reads CASSMPGQGEDTNTEAFF. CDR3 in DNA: TGTGCCAGTAGTATGCCGGGACAGGGGGAAGATACGAACACTGAAGCTTTCTTT. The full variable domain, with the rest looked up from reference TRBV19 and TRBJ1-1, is DGGITQSPKYLFRKEGQNVTLSCEQNLNHDAMYWYRQDPGQGLRLIYYSQIVNDFQKGDIAEGYSVSREKKESFPLTVTSAQKNPTAFYLCASSMPGQGEDTNTEAFFGQGTRLTVV.

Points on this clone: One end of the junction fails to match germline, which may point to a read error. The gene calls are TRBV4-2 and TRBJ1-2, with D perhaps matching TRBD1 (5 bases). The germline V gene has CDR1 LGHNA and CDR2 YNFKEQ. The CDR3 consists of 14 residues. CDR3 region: CASRQVLAGNGYTF. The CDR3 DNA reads TGTGCCAGCAGACAAGTATTGGCAGGGAATGGCTACACCTTC.

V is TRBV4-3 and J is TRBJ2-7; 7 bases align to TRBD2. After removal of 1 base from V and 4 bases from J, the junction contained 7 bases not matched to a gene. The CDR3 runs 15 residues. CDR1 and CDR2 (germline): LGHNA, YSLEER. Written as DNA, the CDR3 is TGCGCCAGCAGCCAAGTGCTAGCGGTATTTTACGAGCAGTACTTC. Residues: CASSQVLAVFYEQYF.

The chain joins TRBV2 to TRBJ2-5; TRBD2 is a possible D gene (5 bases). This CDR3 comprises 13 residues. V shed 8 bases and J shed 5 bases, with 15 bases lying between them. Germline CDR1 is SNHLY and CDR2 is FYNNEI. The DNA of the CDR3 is TGTGCCAGCCGGATCGGGGTCACCGAGACCCAGTACTTC. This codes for CASRIGVTETQYF.

As DNA, the CDR3 is TGTGCCAGCAGCCAGGGGAGGGGTGAAAAACTGTTTTTT. Translation: CASSQGRGEKLFF. This rearrangement joins TRBV14 to TRBJ1-4; possible D gene TRBD1, 5 bases. Germline V gene lookup returns CDR1 SGHDN and CDR2 FVKESK. The V end lost 3 bases, the J end lost 7 bases, and 9 bases lay between the germline ends. This CDR3 spans 13 amino acids.

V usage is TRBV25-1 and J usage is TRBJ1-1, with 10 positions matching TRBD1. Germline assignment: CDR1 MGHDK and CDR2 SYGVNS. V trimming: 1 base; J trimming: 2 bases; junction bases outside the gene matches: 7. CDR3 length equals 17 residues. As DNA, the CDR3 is TGTGCCAGCAGTGAATTGGGACAGGGGAGGGTTAACACTGAAGCTTTCTTT. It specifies CASSELGQGRVNTEAFF.

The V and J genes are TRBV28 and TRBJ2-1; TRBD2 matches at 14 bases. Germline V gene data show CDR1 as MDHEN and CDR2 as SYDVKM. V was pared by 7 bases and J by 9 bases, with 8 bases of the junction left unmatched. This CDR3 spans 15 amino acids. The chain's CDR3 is CASTLGLAGEGEQFF. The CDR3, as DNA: TGTGCCAGCACCTTGGGACTAGCGGGAGAGGGTGAGCAGTTCTTC.

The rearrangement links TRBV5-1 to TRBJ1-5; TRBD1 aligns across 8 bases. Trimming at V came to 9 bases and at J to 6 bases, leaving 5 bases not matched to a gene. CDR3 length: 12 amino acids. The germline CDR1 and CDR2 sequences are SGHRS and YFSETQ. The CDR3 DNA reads TGCGCCATCCGGACAGGGCTTCAGCCCCAGCATTTT. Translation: CAIRTGLQPQHF.

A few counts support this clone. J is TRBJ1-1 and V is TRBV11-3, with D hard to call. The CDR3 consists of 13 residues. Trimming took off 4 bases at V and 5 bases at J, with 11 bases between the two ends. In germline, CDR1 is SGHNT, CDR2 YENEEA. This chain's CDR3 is CASSYHVRTEAFF. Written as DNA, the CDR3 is TGTGCCAGCAGCTACCATGTCAGGACTGAAGCTTTCTTT.

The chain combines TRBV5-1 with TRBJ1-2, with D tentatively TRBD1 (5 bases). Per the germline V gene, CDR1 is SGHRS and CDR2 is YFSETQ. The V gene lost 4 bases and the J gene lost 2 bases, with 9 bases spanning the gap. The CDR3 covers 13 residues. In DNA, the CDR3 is TGCGCCAGCAGCACTGACAGAAACTATGGCTACACCTTC. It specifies CASSTDRNYGYTF.

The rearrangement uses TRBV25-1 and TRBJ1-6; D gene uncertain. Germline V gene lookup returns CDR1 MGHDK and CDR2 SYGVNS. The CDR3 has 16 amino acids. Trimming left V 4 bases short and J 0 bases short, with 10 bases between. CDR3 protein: CASSGGTVSYNSPLHF. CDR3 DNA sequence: TGTGCCAGCAGTGGCGGAACCGTCTCCTATAATTCACCCCTCCACTTT.